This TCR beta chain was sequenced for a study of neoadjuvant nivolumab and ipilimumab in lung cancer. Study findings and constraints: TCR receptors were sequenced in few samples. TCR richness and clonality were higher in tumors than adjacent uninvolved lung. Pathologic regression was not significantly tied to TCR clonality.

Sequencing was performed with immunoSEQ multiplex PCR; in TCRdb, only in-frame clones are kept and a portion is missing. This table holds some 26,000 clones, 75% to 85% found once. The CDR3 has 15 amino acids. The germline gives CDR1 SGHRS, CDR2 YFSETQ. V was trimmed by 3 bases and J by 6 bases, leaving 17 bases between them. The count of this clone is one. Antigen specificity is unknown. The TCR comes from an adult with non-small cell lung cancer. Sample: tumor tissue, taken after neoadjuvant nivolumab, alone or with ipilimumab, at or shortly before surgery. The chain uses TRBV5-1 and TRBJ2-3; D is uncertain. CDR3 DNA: TGCGCCAGCAGCTCAAGGACGCCTATGGCTGATACGCAGTATTTT. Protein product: CASSSRTPMADTQYF.